This T cell receptor beta chain was identified during a study of persistence of HIV-infected CD4 T cells (dated by TCRdb to about 2020). At the level of the whole study: CMV- and HIV-1 Gag-responding CD4+ T cells were isolated from ART-treated individuals so that antigen-driven clonal expansion of HIV-1-infected cells could be examined. The median time participants had been on suppressive ART was 7 to 9 years. Peripheral blood samples of up to roughly 180 mL were taken at multiple time points, with the exception of two participants who underwent leukapheresis at a single time point. The clonality of all cells in each sorted population was assessed by TCRbeta sequencing, whereas the clonality of infected cells was assessed by proviral sequencing. Cross-participant TCR cluster analysis included 8 participants for CMV and over five participants for Gag.

Study-level results and caveats: Because the TCR analyses were done in bulk, restricting them to just the rare CMV-responding cells that actually carried HIV-1 proviruses was not possible. The study involved few individuals and tested only a limited range of antigens. Degenerate expanded CDR3beta sequences were enriched in antigen-responding cells, suggesting convergent selection of CD4+ responses to CMV and Gag. Within the same sorted populations, TCR oligoclonality correlated with proviral oligoclonality. Significantly lower TCRbeta richness was observed in CMV- and Gag-responding cells than in anti-CD3/anti-CD28-responding cells, and higher oligoclonality was observed in CMV-responding cells than in CD3/CD28-stimulated and Gag-responding cells.

From the germline V gene, CDR1 is LGHNT and CDR2 is FRNRAP. The cysteine opens and the phenylalanine closes a CDR3 of 13 amino acids. Only CDR3 DNA is held: 39 bases, read in frame from base 1. V is shortened by 6 bases, J by 6 bases, and the region joining them spans 14 bases. The immunoSEQ hsTCRB assay version 4 in survey mode was used to sequence TCRbeta repertoires from genomic DNA. For TCRbeta sequencing, genomic DNA was diluted to around 10 ng/uL, and up to roughly 1 ug was used per sample. From the authors' description of their analysis: Analysis of the TCRbeta data was done in ImmunoSeq Analyzer 3.0, and diversity was computed on productive nucleotide rearrangements. Using the Immunarch R package, the improved Chao index served to estimate lower-bound TCR diversity and the Gini coefficient served to estimate clonality. Different nucleotide rearrangements encoding the same CDR3beta amino acid sequence were counted as distinct clonotypes. TCRbeta sequences significantly enriched in antigen-responding cells relative to anti-CD3/anti-CD28-activated cells were identified by differential abundance analysis. GLIPH2 grouped TCRs by predicted peptide-MHC specificity, both within each participant and across combined participant data sets. TCRdb took this table from immuneACCESS and kept in-frame rearrangements with V and J called. Such tables lack part of the clones; where checked against another copy, unresolved V genes explain under half of the gap, and the rest is unexplained. The DNA gave D and trimming, while V, J and clone size come from that table. This sample holds more than 30,000 clones; roughly four fifths were observed only once. The top ten constitute roughly 1% of the sample.

About this clone: Its antigen remains undetermined. Nothing much larger sits one base from this clone, and base qualities are not available.

The sample's treatment or condition label, decoded: suppressive antiretroviral therapy. A pool of overlapping HIV-1 Gag 15-mer peptides, at approximately 0.95 ug per peptide per mL, was used to stimulate the cells. Memory CD4+ T cells that did not respond, being CD40L-negative, CD69-negative and CD45RO-high, were sorted as memory populations depleted of antigen-responding cells. HIV-1-infected adults in whom suppressive ART had been started during chronic infection were enrolled as participants. For at least 4 years, participants had undetectable plasma HIV-1 RNA, below 50 copies/mL. To be included, participants needed a CD4+ T cell count above 400 cells/uL and a positive CMV serology. Before stimulation, PBMCs were isolated using density centrifugation and depleted of CD8+ T cells. CD8-depleted PBMCs were stimulated for about 19 hours with anti-CD28/CD49d costimulation, CD40-blocking antibody and enfuvirtide to prevent new infections. Cell sorting was done on a Beckman Coulter MoFlo Legacy or XDP sorter, and dead cells were excluded with propidium iodide. Genomic DNA was extracted with the QIAamp DNA Mini Kit for samples above one million cells, otherwise with the Quick-DNA Microprep Kit.

Here the sequenced sample was cultured CD4+ T cells from PBMCs, taken from a patient who received antiretroviral therapy. The meaning of the sample's cell subset or site label: CD40L-CD69- CD45RO-high memory CD4 T cells not responding to Gag peptides. The chain employs TRBV12-5 and TRBJ1-2, with the D segment identity uncertain. The sequence was obtained from an adult with HIV. The donor label of this sample is uncertain. The nucleotides read TGTGCTAGTGGCCTCCGGACGGTGGATGGCTACACCTTC. It encodes CASGLRTVDGYTF. The variable domain in full, with residues beyond the CDR3 obtained from the reference TRBV12-5 and TRBJ1-2 genes, is DARVTQTPRHKVTEMGQEVTMRCQPILGHNTVFWYRQTMMQGLELLAYFRNRAPLDDSGMPKDRFSAEMPDATLATLKIQPSEPRDSAVYFCASGLRTVDGYTFGSGTRLTVV.